Listed here is a single TCR beta chain. TCRdb's table, derived via immunoSEQ multiplex PCR, lists solely in-frame clones and lacks some. This table has some 120,000 clones, about 88% appearing once. The record originates from a study of control samples from healthy donors and cancer patients. This CDR3 comprises 13 residues. Germline lookup yields CDR1 MNHNY and CDR2 SVGAGI (reference sequence). Trimming stripped 6 bases from V and 4 bases from J, with 10 bases between. Specimen: blood. The source is a man aged 50-59 years in good health. The chain combines TRBV6-6 with TRBJ1-5; the D is unclear. CDR3 nucleotide sequence: TGTGCCAGCAGCCGACCGTATAATCAGCCCCAGCATTTT. It translates to CASSRPYNQPQHF.